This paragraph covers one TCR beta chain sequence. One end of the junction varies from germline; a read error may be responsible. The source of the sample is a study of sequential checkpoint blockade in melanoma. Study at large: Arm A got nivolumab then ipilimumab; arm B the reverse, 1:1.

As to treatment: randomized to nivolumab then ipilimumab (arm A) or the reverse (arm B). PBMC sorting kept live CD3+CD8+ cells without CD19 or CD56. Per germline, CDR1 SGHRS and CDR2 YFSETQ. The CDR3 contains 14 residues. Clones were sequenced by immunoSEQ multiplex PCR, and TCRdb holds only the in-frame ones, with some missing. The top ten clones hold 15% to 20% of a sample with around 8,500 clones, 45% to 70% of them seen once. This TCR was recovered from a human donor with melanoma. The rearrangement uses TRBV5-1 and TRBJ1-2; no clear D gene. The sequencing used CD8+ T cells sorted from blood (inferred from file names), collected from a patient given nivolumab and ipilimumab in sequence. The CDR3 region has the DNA TGTGCCAGCAGCTTCGGGGTAGTCTACTATGGCTACACCTTC. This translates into CASSFGVVYYGYTF.